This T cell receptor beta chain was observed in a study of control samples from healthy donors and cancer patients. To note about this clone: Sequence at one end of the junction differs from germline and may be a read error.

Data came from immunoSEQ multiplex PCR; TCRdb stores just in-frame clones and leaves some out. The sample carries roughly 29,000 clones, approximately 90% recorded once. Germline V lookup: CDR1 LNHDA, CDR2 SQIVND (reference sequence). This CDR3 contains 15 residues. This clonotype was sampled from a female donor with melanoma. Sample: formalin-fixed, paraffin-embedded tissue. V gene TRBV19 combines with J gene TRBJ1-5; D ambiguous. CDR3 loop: CANSILGQNNQPQHF. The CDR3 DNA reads TGTGCCAATAGTATACTAGGCCAGAACAATCAGCCCCAGCATTTT.